This TCR beta chain was sequenced for a study of blood T cell repertoires in COVID-19. Study information: The United States, Italy and Spain provided the acute and convalescent COVID-19 samples.

In the original workflow: Counts of nucleated cells, estimated from reference gene primer amplification, were obtained. The table came from immunoSEQ multiplex PCR; TCRdb's copy has only in-frame clones and leaves some out. V, J and clone size were drawn from that table, and D and trimming were deduced from the DNA. The table includes more than 200,000 clones, under 90% detected once. The CDR3 is 10 amino acids. V lost 8 bases and J 4 bases, leaving 6 bases between the germline ends. CDR1 is MNHEY, CDR2 SVGAGI, per germline. This sequence was found in a woman between 40 and 50 years old with active or convalescent COVID-19. The sample comprised peripheral blood. The chain has TRBV6-5 and TRBJ2-7; perhaps TRBD1 as D (5 bases). The DNA of the CDR3 is TGTGCCAGCGGGGCATACGAGCAGTACTTC. Its translation: CASGAYEQYF.